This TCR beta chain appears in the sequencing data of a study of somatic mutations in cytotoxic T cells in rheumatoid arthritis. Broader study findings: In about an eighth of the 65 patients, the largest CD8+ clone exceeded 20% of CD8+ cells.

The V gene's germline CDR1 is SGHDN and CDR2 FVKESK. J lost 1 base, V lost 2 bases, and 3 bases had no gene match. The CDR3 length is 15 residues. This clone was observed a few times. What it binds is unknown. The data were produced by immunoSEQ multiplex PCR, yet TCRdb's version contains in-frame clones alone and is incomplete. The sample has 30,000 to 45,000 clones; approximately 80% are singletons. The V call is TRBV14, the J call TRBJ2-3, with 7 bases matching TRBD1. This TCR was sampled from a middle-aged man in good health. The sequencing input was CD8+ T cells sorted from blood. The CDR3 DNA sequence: TGTGCCAGCAGCCAAACCGACAGGGGCACAGATACGCAGTATTTT. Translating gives CASSQTDRGTDTQYF.